Each of the 8 T cell receptor beta chains below was sequenced from the same sample in a study of cytomegalovirus exposure and HLA in healthy donors. The PCR made use of 60 Vbeta and 13 Jbeta primers. Profiled with immunoSEQ multiplex PCR; TCRdb holds only in-frame clones, not every one. The sample holds under 100,000 clones, nearly 70% seen once. Material: PBMCs. Receptors originate from a woman between 45 and 60 years old in good health and CMV-seropositive.

The gene calls are TRBV19 and TRBJ1-5; 7 bases fit TRBD1. The trim removed 4 bases at V and 8 bases at J, leaving 8 bases unmatched. Germline V gives CDR1 LNHDA, CDR2 SQIVND (reference sequence). The CDR3 length is 14 residues. In DNA, the CDR3 is TGTGCCAGTAGTACCTACAGGGGTAGGAAGCCCCAGCATTTT. It translates to CASSTYRGRKPQHF.

The V call is TRBV5-1, the J call TRBJ2-4, with 9 bases matching TRBD2. V lost 4 bases to trimming and J lost 3 bases; unmatched junction nucleotides: 8. The CDR3 contains 16 residues. The germline V gene encodes CDR1 SGHRS and CDR2 YFSETQ. The CDR3 DNA reads as TGCGCCAGCAGCCCGCTGACTAGCGGACTCAAAAACATTCAGTACTTC. Translation: CASSPLTSGLKNIQYF.

This clone was seen a single time. The V call is TRBV7-3, the J call TRBJ1-4; D unclear. From germline, CDR1 is SGHTA and CDR2 FQGTGA. This CDR3 comprises 12 residues. V was shortened by 8 bases and J by 4 bases, with 8 bases between the two germline ends. DNA for the CDR3: TGTGCCAGCCTAACCCTTAATGAAAAACTGTTTTTT. Its protein product is CASLTLNEKLFF. The whole variable domain, remainder taken from reference TRBV7-3 and TRBJ1-4, is GAGVSQTPSNKVTEKGKYVELRCDPISGHTALYWYRQSLGQGPEFLIYFQGTGAADDSGLPNDRFFAVRPEGSVSTLKIQRTERGDSAVYLCASLTLNEKLFFGSGTQLSVL.

This clone was observed a few times. This chain joins TRBV6-6 and TRBJ2-4; D may be TRBD1 (6 bases). CDR1 and CDR2 from the germline V gene are MNHNY and SVGAGI (reference sequence). V was trimmed by 0 bases and J by 5 bases, leaving 14 bases between them. The CDR3 is made up of 16 amino acids. The CDR3 loop is CASSYSKAGVENIQYF. The DNA for the CDR3 is TGTGCCAGCAGTTACTCGAAGGCAGGGGTGGAAAACATTCAGTACTTC.

This clone was recorded a few times. This chain uses TRBV7-3 with TRBJ2-5, with D possibly matching TRBD2 (5 bases). Trimming stripped 6 bases from V and 4 bases from J, with 18 bases between. Germline values: CDR1 SGHTA, CDR2 FQGTGA. This CDR3 is built from 15 residues. In DNA, the CDR3 is TGTGCCAGCAGTTCCTCTGGACTTCCGATAGAGACCCAGTACTTC. It codes for CASSSSGLPIETQYF.

The V call is TRBV28, the J call TRBJ2-5; 8 bases line up with TRBD1. The junction had 14 bases not matched to a gene; V was cut back by 7 bases and J by 7 bases. Germline CDR1 is MDHEN and CDR2 is SYDVKM. The length of the CDR3 is 15 residues. The CDR3 region is CASNLDRVGPRTQYF. CDR3 sequence (DNA): TGTGCCAGCAACTTGGACAGGGTGGGGCCGCGGACCCAGTACTTC.

The chain is built from TRBV7-7 and TRBJ2-7; D is unclear. The CDR3 contains 14 residues. CDR1 and CDR2 (germline): SSHAT, FNYEAQ (reference sequence). With 1 base removed from V and 5 bases from J, the gap between germline ends came to 12 bases. DNA of the CDR3: TGTGCCAGCAGCTTAGGAGAAAACCTACACGAGCAGTACTTC. It is translated as CASSLGENLHEQYF. Drawing the rest from reference TRBV7-7 and TRBJ2-7, the complete variable domain is GAGVSQSPRYKVTKRGQDVTLRCDPISSHATLYWYQQALGQGPEFLTYFNYEAQPDKSGLPSDRFSAERPEGSISTLTIQRTEQRDSAMYRCASSLGENLHEQYFGPGTRLTVT.

V is TRBV6-1 and J is TRBJ2-4; 9 positions agree with TRBD1. Germline CDR1 reads MNHNS; CDR2 reads SASEGT. This CDR3 has 13 amino acids. J lost 8 bases, V lost 11 bases, and 10 bases had no gene match. CDR3 nucleotides: TGTGCCGGAAAGGACAGGGGCACGGACATTCAGTACTTC. It encodes CAGKDRGTDIQYF.